The clone carrying this T cell receptor beta chain was counted ten times or more. As yet, its antigen is unknown. This specimen belongs to a study of T cells in Graves' hyperthyroidism and ophthalmopathy. Findings of the study overall: Within blood appeared most thyroid clonotypes that had expanded above 0.001.

Researchers took RNA transcripts and amplified the TCR beta CDR3 regions from them. The HTBI primer set served for first-round RT-PCR of the TCR CDR3. MiXCR, applied by TCRdb to the multiplex PCR reads, yields one record per CDR3 protein. The table has around 370,000 distinct CDR3 sequences, roughly 18% seen once. This sequence originates from a man aged 18 to 29 with Graves' ophthalmopathy. Input material: blood.

Written as DNA, the CDR3 is TGTGCCAGCAGCGGGACAGGGAGGATCCACGAGCAGTACTTC. Its protein product is CASSGTGRIHEQYF. The rearrangement uses TRBV6-1 and TRBJ2-7, with 9 bases aligning to TRBD1. Germline CDR1 reads MNHNS; CDR2 reads SASEGT. The J segment lost 5 bases and the V segment lost 6 bases, leaving 8 bases of the junction unmatched. The CDR3 sequence is 14 residues long.